The present entry profiles one TCR beta chain with its context. At least ten counts were recorded for this clonotype. Its antigen specificity is not known. Base qualities are not recorded, but no much larger clone differs from it by a single base. The trim is 5 bases for V and 0 bases for J, with a gap of 11 bases between the germline ends. The germline V gene (reference sequence) sets CDR1 to WNHNN and CDR2 to SYGVQD. Its CDR3 holds 15 amino acids, cysteine through phenylalanine. CDR3 DNA only is kept here, 45 bases in frame from base 1. The sample originates from a study of neurological immune-mediated disorders (dated by TCRdb to between 2018 and 2020). Study-wide context: Using UMI-based sequencing, the study compared peripheral blood TCR-beta repertoires from patients with HTLV-I-associated myelopathy (HAM/TSP), patients with multiple sclerosis, and healthy controls. The cohort included 68 subjects: around 15 with HAM/TSP, roughly 34 with multiple sclerosis, and approximately 20 healthy controls. The 100 to 110 TCR-beta libraries covered PBMC samples along with longitudinal samples, technical triplicates, and paired sorted CD4+ and CD8+ T-cell subsets. Technical triplicate libraries were sequenced so that the variability in frequency of each individual clone could be precisely calculated. The paper as a whole reports these results and caveats: No identical CDR3 amino acid sequences were shared among expanded clones across subjects, suggesting private TCR-beta repertoires in all groups. TCR clonal expansion was greatest in HAM/TSP patients and smallest in MS patients, who ranked below even healthy controls.

cDNA was synthesized by template-switch 5'RACE using a primer carrying a 10-nucleotide random unique molecular identifier by which each TCR transcript was tagged. Every sequencing run yielded over 200 million TCR-beta sequences covering 15-18 subjects. Total RNA was extracted with the RNeasy kit. Using the KAPA Real-time Library Amplification kit, TCR-beta VDJ regions were amplified with primers for the TCR constant region and the 5'RACE anchor. A first PCR added sample indexes and Illumina adaptors, after which a second PCR increased the library yield. After Ampure bead purification, the TCR product of roughly 650 bp was size-selected on a 2% E-gel SizeSelection system. Before pooling, library quality was assessed on a Bioanalyzer, concentration was determined with Qubit, and library quantification was performed with the Kapa Library Quantification kit. An Illumina HiSeq 2500 was used to sequence the libraries paired-end at 2 x 150 bp. To increase sequence diversity, about 25-30% phiX was spiked into each library pool. The study's own analysis went as follows. Quality-filtered reads were processed with the UMI-based MiGEC pipeline, and over 75% of raw TCR sequences were removed by the MiGEC pipeline during error correction. IMGT germline references were used for aligning VDJ genes, and each clonotype was defined as a unique CDR3 amino acid sequence together with its V-J genes. Clonal expansion, Shannon diversity, and CDR3 relatedness (CalcPairwiseDistances, ClusterSamples) were evaluated with VDJtools, and phylogenetic trees were built with CLCbio workbench. Clones with at least 8 unique UMIs were defined as expanded, with this threshold being based on coefficient-of-variation modelling across technical triplicates. Using fastp at Q25 and MiXCR, TCRdb reprocessed the public reads and kept productive beta chains. Every CDR3 protein is listed once, alongside the most common genes and DNA of its rows. The V and J calls follow TCRdb's processing rather than the paper's. The sample data list 25,000 or so distinct CDR3 sequences, and less than 15% of these were observed just once. Jointly, the top ten make up approximately 5% of the sample.

The time point label, as the study defines it: technical triplicate 1. For the sorted-subset TCR libraries, the starting material was about 920,000 sorted CD4+ or CD8+ T cells. PBMCs were separated from peripheral blood using Ficoll-Hypaque density gradient centrifugation and then cryopreserved in liquid nitrogen. The study also sequenced paired sorted CD4+ and CD8+ subsets from healthy controls, HAM/TSP patients and MS patients. The rearrangement combines TRBV10-1 with TRBJ1-3; the D gene lacks a confident call. The sequenced sample consisted of CD4+ T cells from blood. This clonotype was sampled from a female donor with HTLV-1-associated myelopathy (HAM/TSP). In nucleotides, the sequence is TGCGCCAGCAGTAGAGACATGGACTCTGGAAACACCATATATTTT. The encoded protein is CASSRDMDSGNTIYF.